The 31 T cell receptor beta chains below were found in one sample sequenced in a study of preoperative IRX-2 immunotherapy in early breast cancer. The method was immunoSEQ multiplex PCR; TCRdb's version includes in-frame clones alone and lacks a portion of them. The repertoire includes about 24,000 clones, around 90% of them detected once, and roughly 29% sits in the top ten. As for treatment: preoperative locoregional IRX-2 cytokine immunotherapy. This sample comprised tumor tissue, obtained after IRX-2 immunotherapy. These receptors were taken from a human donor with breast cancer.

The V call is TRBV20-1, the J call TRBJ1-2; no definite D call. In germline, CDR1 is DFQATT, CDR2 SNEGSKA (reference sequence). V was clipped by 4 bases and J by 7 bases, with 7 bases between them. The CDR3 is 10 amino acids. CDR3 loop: CSATQVGYTF. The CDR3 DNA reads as TGCAGTGCTACCCAGGTTGGCTACACCTTC.

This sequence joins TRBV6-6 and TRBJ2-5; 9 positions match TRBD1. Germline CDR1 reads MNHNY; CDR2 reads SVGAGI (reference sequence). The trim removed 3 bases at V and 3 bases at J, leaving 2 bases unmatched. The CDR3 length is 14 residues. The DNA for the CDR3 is TGTGCCAGCAGTTATAGACAGGGGGAAGAGACCCAGTACTTC. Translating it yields CASSYRQGEETQYF.

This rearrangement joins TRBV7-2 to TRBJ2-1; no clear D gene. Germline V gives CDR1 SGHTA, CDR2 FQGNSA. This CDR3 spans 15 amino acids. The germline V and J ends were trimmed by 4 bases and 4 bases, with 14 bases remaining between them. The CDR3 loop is CASSSTIARYNEQFF. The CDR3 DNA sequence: TGTGCCAGCAGCTCAACCATCGCTAGATACAATGAGCAGTTCTTC.

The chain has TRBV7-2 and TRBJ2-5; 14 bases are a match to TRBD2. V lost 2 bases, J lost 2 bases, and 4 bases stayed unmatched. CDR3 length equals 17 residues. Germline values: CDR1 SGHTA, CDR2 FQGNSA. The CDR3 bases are TGTGCCAGCAGCTTAAGTGGACTAGCGGGGGGACAAGAGACCCAGTACTTC. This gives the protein CASSLSGLAGGQETQYF.

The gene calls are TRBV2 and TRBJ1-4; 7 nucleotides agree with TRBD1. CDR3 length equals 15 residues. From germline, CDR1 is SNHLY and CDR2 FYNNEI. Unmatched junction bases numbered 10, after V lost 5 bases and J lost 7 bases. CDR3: CASSPKGGLGEKLFF. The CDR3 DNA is TGTGCCAGCAGTCCTAAAGGGGGCCTTGGTGAAAAACTGTTTTTT.

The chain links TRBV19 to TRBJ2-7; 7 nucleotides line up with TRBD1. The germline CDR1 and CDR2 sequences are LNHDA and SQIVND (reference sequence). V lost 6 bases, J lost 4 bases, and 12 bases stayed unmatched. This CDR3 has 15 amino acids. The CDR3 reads CASRHRDSFQYEQYF. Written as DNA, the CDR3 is TGTGCCAGTAGACACCGGGACAGCTTTCAGTACGAGCAGTACTTC.

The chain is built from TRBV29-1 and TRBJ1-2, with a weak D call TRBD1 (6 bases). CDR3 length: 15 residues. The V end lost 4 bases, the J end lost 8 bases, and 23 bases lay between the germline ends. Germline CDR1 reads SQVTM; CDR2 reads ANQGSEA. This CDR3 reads CSVGGAGGWSKGYTF. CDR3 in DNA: TGCAGCGTTGGGGGGGCAGGCGGCTGGTCGAAGGGCTACACCTTC. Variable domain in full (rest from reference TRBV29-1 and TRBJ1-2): SAVISQKPSRDICQRGTSLTIQCQVDSQVTMMFWYRQQPGQSLTLIATANQGSEATYESGFVIDKFPISRPNLTFSTLTVSNMSPEDSSIYLCSVGGAGGWSKGYTFGSGTRLTVV.

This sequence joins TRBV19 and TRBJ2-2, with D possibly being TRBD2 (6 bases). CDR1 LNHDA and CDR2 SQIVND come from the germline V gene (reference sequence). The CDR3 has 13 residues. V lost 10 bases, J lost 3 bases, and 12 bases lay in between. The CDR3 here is CATLATYTGELFF. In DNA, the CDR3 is TGTGCCACTCTAGCGACTTACACCGGGGAGCTGTTTTTT.

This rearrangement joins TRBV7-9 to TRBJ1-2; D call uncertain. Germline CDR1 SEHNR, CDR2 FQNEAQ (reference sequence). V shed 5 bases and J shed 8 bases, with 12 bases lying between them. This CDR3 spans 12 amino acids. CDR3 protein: CASSLDGLGYTF. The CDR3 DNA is TGTGCCAGCAGCCTAGATGGTCTGGGCTACACCTTC. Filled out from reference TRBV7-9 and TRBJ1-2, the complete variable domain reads DTGVSQNPRHKITKRGQNVTFRCDPISEHNRLYWYRQTLGQGPEFLTYFQNEAQLEKSRLLSDRFSAERPKGSFSTLEIQRTEQGDSAMYLCASSLDGLGYTFGSGTRLTVV.

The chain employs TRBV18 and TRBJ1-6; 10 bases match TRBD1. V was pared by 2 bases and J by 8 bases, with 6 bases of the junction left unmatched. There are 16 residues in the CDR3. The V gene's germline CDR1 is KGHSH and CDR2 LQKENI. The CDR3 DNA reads TGTGCCAGCTCACCATCCGGGACAGGGGTAGATTCACCCCTCCACTTT. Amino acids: CASSPSGTGVDSPLHF.

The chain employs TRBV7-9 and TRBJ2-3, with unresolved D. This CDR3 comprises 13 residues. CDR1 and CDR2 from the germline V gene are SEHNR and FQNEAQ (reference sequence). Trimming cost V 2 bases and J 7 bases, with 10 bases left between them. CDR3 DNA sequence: TGTGCCAGCAGCTTAACCCCAAGCCATACGCAGTATTTT. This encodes CASSLTPSHTQYF.

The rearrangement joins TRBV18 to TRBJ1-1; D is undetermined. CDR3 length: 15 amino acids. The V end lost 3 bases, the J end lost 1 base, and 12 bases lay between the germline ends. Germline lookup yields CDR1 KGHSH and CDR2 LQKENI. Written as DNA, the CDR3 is TGTGCCAGCTCACCCCTATCGGGAACGAACACTGAAGCTTTCTTT. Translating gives CASSPLSGTNTEAFF.

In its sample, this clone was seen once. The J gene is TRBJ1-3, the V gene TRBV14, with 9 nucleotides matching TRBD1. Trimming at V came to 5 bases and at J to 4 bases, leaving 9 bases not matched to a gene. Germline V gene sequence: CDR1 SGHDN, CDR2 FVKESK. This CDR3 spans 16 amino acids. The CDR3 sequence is CASSTLTGGTGNTIYF. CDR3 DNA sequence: TGTGCCAGCAGCACCCTGACAGGGGGAACAGGAAACACCATATATTTT.

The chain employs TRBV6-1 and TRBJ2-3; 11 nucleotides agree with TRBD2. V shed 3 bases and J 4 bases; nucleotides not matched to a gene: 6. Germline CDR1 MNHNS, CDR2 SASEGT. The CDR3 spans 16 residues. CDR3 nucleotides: TGTGCCAGCAGTGACCCGACTAGCGGGGTCCCAGATACGCAGTATTTT. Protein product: CASSDPTSGVPDTQYF.

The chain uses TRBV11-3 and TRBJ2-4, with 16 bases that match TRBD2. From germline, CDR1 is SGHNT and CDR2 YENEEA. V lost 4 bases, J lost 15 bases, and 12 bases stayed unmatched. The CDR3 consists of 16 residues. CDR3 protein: CASSSGTSGGEGWAYF. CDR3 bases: TGTGCCAGCAGCTCCGGGACTAGCGGGGGGGAAGGGTGGGCGTACTTC.

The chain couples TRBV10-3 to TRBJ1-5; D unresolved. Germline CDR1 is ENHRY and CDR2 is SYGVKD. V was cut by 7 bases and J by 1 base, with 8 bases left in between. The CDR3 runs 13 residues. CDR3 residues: CAITGQSNQPQHF. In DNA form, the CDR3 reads TGTGCCATCACTGGGCAGAGCAATCAGCCCCAGCATTTT.

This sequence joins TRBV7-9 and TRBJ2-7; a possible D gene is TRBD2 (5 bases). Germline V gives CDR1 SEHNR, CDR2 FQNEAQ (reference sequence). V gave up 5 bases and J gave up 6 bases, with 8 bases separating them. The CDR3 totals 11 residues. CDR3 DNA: TGTGCCAGCAGCCAAACTAGCGAGCAGTACTTC. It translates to CASSQTSEQYF.

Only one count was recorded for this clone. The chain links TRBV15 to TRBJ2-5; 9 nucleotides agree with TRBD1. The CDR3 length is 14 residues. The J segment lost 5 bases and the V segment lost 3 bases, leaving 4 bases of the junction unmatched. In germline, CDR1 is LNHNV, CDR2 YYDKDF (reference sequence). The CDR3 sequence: CATSRHRGLETQYF. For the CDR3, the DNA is TGTGCCACCAGCAGGCACAGGGGGCTGGAGACCCAGTACTTC.

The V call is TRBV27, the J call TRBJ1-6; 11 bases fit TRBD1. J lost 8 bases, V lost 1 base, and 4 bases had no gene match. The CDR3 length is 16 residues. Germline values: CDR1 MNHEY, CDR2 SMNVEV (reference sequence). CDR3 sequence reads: CASSLFRDRGYSPLHF. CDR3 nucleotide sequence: TGTGCCAGCAGTTTATTTAGGGACAGGGGGTATTCACCCCTCCACTTT.

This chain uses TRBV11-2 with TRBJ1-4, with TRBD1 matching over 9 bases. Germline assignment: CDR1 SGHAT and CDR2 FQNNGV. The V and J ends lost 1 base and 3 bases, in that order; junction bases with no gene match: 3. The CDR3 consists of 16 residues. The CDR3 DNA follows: TGTGCCAGCAGCTTAGGAGGACAGGGGCCTAATGAAAAACTGTTTTTT. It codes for CASSLGGQGPNEKLFF.

CDR3 sequence: CASSEGVGTGGLNTEAFF. The CDR3 DNA is TGTGCCAGCAGTGAAGGGGTCGGGACAGGGGGATTGAACACTGAAGCTTTCTTT. The gene calls are TRBV6-1 and TRBJ1-1; the match to TRBD1 covers 11 bases. The CDR3 is 18 amino acids. The V gene end was trimmed by 1 base and the J gene end by 0 bases; junction bases not matched to a gene: 7. The germline CDR1 and CDR2 sequences are MNHNS and SASEGT.

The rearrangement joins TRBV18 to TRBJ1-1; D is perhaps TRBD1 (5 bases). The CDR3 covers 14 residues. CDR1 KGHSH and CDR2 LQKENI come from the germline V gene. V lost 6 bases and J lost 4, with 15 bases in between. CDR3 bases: TGTGCCAGCTCCGCGAATCGGAGGGGCACTGAAGCTTTCTTT. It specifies CASSANRRGTEAFF.

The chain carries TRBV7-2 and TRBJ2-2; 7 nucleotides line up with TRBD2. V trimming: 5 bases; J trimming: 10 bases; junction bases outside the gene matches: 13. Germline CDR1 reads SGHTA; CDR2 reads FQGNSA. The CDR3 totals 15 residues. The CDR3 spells CASSPGGGVRAELFF. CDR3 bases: TGTGCCAGCAGCCCTGGGGGGGGTGTACGCGCGGAGCTGTTTTTT.

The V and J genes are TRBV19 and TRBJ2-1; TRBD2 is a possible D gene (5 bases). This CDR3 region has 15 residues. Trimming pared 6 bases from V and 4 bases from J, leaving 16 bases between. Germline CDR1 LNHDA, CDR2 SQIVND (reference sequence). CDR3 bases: TGTGCCAGTAGCCCCGGACTTTTAGTGTACAATGAGCAGTTCTTC. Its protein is CASSPGLLVYNEQFF.

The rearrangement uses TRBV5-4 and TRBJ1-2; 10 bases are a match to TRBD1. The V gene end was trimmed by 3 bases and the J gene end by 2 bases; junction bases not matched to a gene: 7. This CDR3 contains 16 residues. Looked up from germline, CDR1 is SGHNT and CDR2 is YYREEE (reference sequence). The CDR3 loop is CASSYAPGQGNYGYTF. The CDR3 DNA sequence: TGTGCCAGCAGCTACGCCCCGGGACAGGGGAACTATGGCTACACCTTC. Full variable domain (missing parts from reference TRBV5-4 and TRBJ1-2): ETGVTQSPTHLIKTRGQQVTLRCSSQSGHNTVSWYQQALGQGPQFIFQYYREEENGRGNFPPRFSGLQFPNYSSELNVNALELDDSALYLCASSYAPGQGNYGYTFGSGTRLTVV.

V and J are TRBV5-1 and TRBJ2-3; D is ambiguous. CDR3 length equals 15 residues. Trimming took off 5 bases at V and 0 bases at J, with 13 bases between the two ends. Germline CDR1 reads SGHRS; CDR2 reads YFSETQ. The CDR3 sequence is CASRSRVDSTDTQYF. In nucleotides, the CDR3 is TGCGCCAGCAGGAGTCGGGTGGATAGCACAGATACGCAGTATTTT. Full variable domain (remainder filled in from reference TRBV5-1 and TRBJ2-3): KAGVTQTPRYLIKTRGQQVTLSCSPISGHRSVSWYQQTPGQGLQFLFEYFSETQRNKGNFPGRFSGRQFSNSRSEMNVSTLELGDSALYLCASRSRVDSTDTQYFGPGTRLTVL.

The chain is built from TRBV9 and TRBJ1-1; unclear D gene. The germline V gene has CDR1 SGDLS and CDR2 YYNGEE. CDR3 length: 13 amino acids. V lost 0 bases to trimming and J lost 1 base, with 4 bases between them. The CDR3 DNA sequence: TGTGCCAGCAGCGTAGTCCCGAACACTGAAGCTTTCTTT. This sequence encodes CASSVVPNTEAFF.

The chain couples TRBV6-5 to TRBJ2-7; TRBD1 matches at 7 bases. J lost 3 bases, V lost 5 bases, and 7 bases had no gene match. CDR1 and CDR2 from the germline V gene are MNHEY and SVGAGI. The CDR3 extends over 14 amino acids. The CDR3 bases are TGTGCCAGCAGTGAGGTCGGGGACAGCTACGAGCAGTACTTC. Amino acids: CASSEVGDSYEQYF.

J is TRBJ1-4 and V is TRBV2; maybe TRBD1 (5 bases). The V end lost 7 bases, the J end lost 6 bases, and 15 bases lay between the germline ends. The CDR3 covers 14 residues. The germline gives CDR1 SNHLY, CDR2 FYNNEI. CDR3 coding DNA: TGTGCCAGCAAAAGATCGCCCAGGGATGAAAAACTGTTTTTT. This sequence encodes CASKRSPRDEKLFF. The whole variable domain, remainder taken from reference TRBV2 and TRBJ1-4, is EPEVTQTPSHQVTQMGQEVILRCVPISNHLYFYWYRQILGQKVEFLVSFYNNEISEKSEIFDDQFSVERPDGSNFTLKIRSTKLEDSAMYFCASKRSPRDEKLFFGSGTQLSVL.

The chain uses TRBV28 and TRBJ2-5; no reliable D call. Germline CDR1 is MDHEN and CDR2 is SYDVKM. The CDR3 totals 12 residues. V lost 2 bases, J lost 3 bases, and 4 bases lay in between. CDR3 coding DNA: TGTGCCAGCAGTTTAAGGGAAGAGACCCAGTACTTC. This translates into CASSLREETQYF. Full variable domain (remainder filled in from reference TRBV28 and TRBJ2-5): DVKVTQSSRYLVKRTGEKVFLECVQDMDHENMFWYRQDPGLGLRLIYFSYDVKMKEKGDIPEGYSVSREKKERFSLILESASTNQTSMYLCASSLREETQYFGPGTRLLVL.

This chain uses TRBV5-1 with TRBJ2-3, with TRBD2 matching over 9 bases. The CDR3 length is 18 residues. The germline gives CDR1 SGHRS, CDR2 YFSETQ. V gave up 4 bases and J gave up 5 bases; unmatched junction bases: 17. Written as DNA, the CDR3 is TGCGCCAGCAGCGCCTACCCATTAGCGGGGGCCCTCGGAGATACGCAGTATTTT. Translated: CASSAYPLAGALGDTQYF. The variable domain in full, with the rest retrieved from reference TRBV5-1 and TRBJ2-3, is KAGVTQTPRYLIKTRGQQVTLSCSPISGHRSVSWYQQTPGQGLQFLFEYFSETQRNKGNFPGRFSGRQFSNSRSEMNVSTLELGDSALYLCASSAYPLAGALGDTQYFGPGTRLTVL.